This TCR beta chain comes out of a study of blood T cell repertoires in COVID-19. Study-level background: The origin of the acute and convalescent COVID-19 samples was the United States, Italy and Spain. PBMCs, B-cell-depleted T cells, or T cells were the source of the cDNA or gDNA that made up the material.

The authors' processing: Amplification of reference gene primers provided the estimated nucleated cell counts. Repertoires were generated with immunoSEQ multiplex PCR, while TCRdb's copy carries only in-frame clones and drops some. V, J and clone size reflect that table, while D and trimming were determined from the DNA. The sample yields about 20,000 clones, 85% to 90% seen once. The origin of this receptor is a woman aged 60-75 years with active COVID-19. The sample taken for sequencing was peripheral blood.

The CDR3 DNA is TGTGCCACCAGCAGGGCGGGTTCACCCCTCCACTTT. It specifies CATSRAGSPLHF. The chain links TRBV15 to TRBJ1-6; D is uncertain. CDR3 length equals 12 residues. V lost 3 bases and J lost 9, with 6 bases in between. Germline-derived CDR1 and CDR2 are LNHNV and YYDKDF (reference sequence).